This T cell receptor beta chain was found in a study of cytomegalovirus exposure and HLA in healthy donors. Trimming removed 1 base from V and 4 bases from J; junction bases left unmatched: 5. The CDR3 is made up of 16 amino acids. CDR1 is SGDLS and CDR2 is YYNGEE in the germline V gene. Points from the study as a whole: Several of the most significant clusters appeared linked to common viral pathogens, based on a later analysis. With later analysis, a missense DCLRE1C variant became linked to TCR beta V- and J-gene trimming. Analysis performed later found roughly 17,000 TCR beta sequences associated with HLA alleles at 0.05 false discovery rate.

Concerning this clone: The antigen is not known.

The PCR contained 60 Vbeta and 13 Jbeta primers. The protocol was immunoSEQ multiplex PCR, while the TCRdb copy is restricted to in-frame clones and leaves out a portion. The repertoire has 65,000 to 90,000 clones, roughly 78% of them found once; the top ten carry around 10%. The receptor was derived from a woman aged 40 to 55 in good health and CMV-seropositive. The source material was PBMCs. This rearrangement joins TRBV9 to TRBJ2-1; TRBD2 aligns across 10 bases. The CDR3 is CASSVSGGGLYNEQFF. The CDR3, as DNA: TGTGCCAGCAGCGTAAGCGGGGGGGGACTGTACAATGAGCAGTTCTTC.